The rows below give T cell receptor beta chains drawn from one sample of a study of cytomegalovirus exposure and HLA in healthy donors. Libraries were prepared by immunoSEQ multiplex PCR; TCRdb keeps only in-frame clonotypes and omits some of them. The sample consists of fewer than 200,000 clones, about 86% of them appearing once. Sequenced input: PBMCs. Every receptor here comes from a woman younger than 45 in good health and CMV-seronegative. Each CDR3 is given with its conserved first and last residue. D genes are given only for firm matches. The size entry is marked missing in some rows and otherwise reads once, few, many or a size class.

J gene: TRBJ2-5
D gene: -
V gene: TRBV5-4
clone size: -
CDR3 DNA: TGTGCCAGCAGCTTGAAAAGTGGGGGGGAGACCCAGTACTTC
CDR3 protein: CASSLKSGGETQYF

J gene: TRBJ1-4
D gene: -
V gene: TRBV28
clone size: -
CDR3 DNA: TGTGCCAGCAGACATTATAATGAAAAACTGTTTTTT
CDR3 protein: CASRHYNEKLFF

J gene: TRBJ1-5
D gene: -
V gene: TRBV19
clone size: -
CDR3 DNA: TGTGCCAGTAGCATGGGATCGGGGGGCAATCAGCCCCAGCATTTT
CDR3 protein: CASSMGSGGNQPQHF

J gene: TRBJ2-1
D gene: -
V gene: TRBV27
clone size: -
CDR3 DNA: TGTGCCAGCAGTTACGGGTACGTCAATGAGCAGTTCTTC
CDR3 protein: CASSYGYVNEQFF

J gene: TRBJ2-5
D gene: -
V gene: TRBV5-1
clone size: -
CDR3 DNA: TGCGCCAGCAGCTATTCGGGAGAGACCCAGTACTTC
CDR3 protein: CASSYSGETQYF

J gene: TRBJ2-6
D gene: -
V gene: TRBV4-1
clone size: -
CDR3 DNA: TGCGCCAGCAGCCAAGTAATCGGACAGCTCAGGGCCAACGGCCTGACTTTC
CDR3 protein: CASSQVIGQLRANGLTF

J gene: TRBJ2-1
D gene: -
V gene: TRBV4-1
clone size: -
CDR3 DNA: TGCGCCAGCAGCCTTCACCGCGGGGACCCTAACAATGAGCAGTTCTTC
CDR3 protein: CASSLHRGDPNNEQFF

J gene: TRBJ2-2
D gene: TRBD2
V gene: TRBV14
clone size: -
CDR3 DNA: TGTGCCAGCAGCCCAGCGGGAGAGTACACCGGGGAGCTGTTTTTT
CDR3 protein: CASSPAGEYTGELFF

J gene: TRBJ2-3
D gene: TRBD2
V gene: TRBV28
clone size: -
CDR3 DNA: TGTGCCAGCAATCCAAATAGCGGGAGCACAGATACGCAGTATTTT
CDR3 protein: CASNPNSGSTDTQYF

J gene: TRBJ2-7
D gene: TRBD2
V gene: TRBV9
clone size: -
CDR3 DNA: TGTGCCAGCAGCGTAGACGGGACTACCCGGGAGCAGTACTTC
CDR3 protein: CASSVDGTTREQYF

J gene: TRBJ2-3
D gene: -
V gene: TRBV4-2
clone size: few
CDR3 DNA: TGTGCCAGCAGCCAAGAGCCCGGACTCCGGCTCCGCACAGATACGCAGTATTTT
CDR3 protein: CASSQEPGLRLRTDTQYF

J gene: TRBJ1-2
D gene: TRBD1
V gene: TRBV7-9
clone size: -
CDR3 DNA: TGTGCCAGCAGCCCGGGACAGGGATCTGGCTACACCTTC
CDR3 protein: CASSPGQGSGYTF

J gene: TRBJ2-2
D gene: TRBD2
V gene: TRBV27
clone size: -
CDR3 DNA: TGTGCCAGCACCGAATCTAGCGGGACCTGGGGCGGGGAGCTGTTTTTT
CDR3 protein: CASTESSGTWGGELFF

J gene: TRBJ1-2
D gene: TRBD1
V gene: TRBV13
clone size: -
CDR3 DNA: TGTGCCAGCGGACAGGGGGCGATCTATGGCTACACCTTC
CDR3 protein: CASGQGAIYGYTF

J gene: TRBJ2-1
D gene: -
V gene: TRBV4-1
clone size: -
CDR3 DNA: TGCGCCAGCAGCCAAGATGTAAGGAGCTCCTACAATGAGCAGTTCTTC
CDR3 protein: CASSQDVRSSYNEQFF

J gene: TRBJ1-5
D gene: TRBD1
V gene: TRBV7-9
clone size: -
CDR3 DNA: TGTTCCAGCAGCTTAGGGACAGGGGTTCAGCCCCAGCATTTT
CDR3 protein: CSSSLGTGVQPQHF

J gene: TRBJ2-7
D gene: TRBD1
V gene: TRBV18
clone size: few
CDR3 DNA: TGTGCCAGCTCACCACCCCGGACAGGGATGTACGAGCAGTACTTC
CDR3 protein: CASSPPRTGMYEQYF

J gene: TRBJ2-1
D gene: TRBD1
V gene: TRBV5-1
clone size: -
CDR3 DNA: TGCGCCAGCAGCTGGGGACAGCCCAACAATGAGCAGTTCTTC
CDR3 protein: CASSWGQPNNEQFF

J gene: TRBJ2-4
D gene: TRBD1
V gene: TRBV7-2
clone size: -
CDR3 DNA: TGTGCCAGCAGCCCGGGACAGGGTAGGGGAGCCGGAAACATTCAGTACTTC
CDR3 protein: CASSPGQGRGAGNIQYF

J gene: TRBJ2-4
D gene: TRBD1
V gene: TRBV18
clone size: -
CDR3 DNA: TGTGCCAGCTCACTACTTGTACAGGGGGCGAGGGCCAAAAACAGTCAGTACTTC
CDR3 protein: CASSLLVQGARAKNSQYF

J gene: TRBJ2-7
D gene: TRBD1
V gene: TRBV5-4
clone size: -
CDR3 DNA: TGTGCCAGCAGCCAGGGACAGGGGGCCTACGAGCAGTACTTC
CDR3 protein: CASSQGQGAYEQYF

J gene: TRBJ2-7
D gene: TRBD2
V gene: TRBV9
clone size: -
CDR3 DNA: TGTGCCAGCAGCGCTGTAGCGGGGAGCTCCTACGAGCAGTACTTC
CDR3 protein: CASSAVAGSSYEQYF

J gene: TRBJ2-5
D gene: -
V gene: TRBV27
clone size: few
CDR3 DNA: TGTGCCAGCAGTACCTTGGGGGGGCGGGAGACCCAGTACTTC
CDR3 protein: CASSTLGGRETQYF

J gene: TRBJ2-5
D gene: TRBD1
V gene: TRBV5-1
clone size: once
CDR3 DNA: TGCGCCAGCAGCTCAGCTTCCGGGACAGCGATCCAAGAGACCCAGTACTTC
CDR3 protein: CASSSASGTAIQETQYF

J gene: TRBJ2-5
D gene: -
V gene: TRBV4-1
clone size: once
CDR3 DNA: TGCGCCAGCAGCCAAGTCTCAGGCCTAGAGACCCAGTACTTC
CDR3 protein: CASSQVSGLETQYF

J gene: TRBJ1-5
D gene: -
V gene: TRBV21-1
clone size: -
CDR3 DNA: TGTGCCAGCAGCAAGCGGAAGAACGGATCCAATCAGCCCCAGCATTTT
CDR3 protein: CASSKRKNGSNQPQHF

J gene: TRBJ2-3
D gene: TRBD1
V gene: TRBV2
clone size: -
CDR3 DNA: TGTGCCAGTGCCGGGACAGGGGGCACAGATACGCAGTATTTT
CDR3 protein: CASAGTGGTDTQYF

J gene: TRBJ2-5
D gene: TRBD1
V gene: TRBV11-3
clone size: -
CDR3 DNA: TGTGCCAGCAGTTCACAGGGGGGCCGTGGGGAGACCCAGTACTTC
CDR3 protein: CASSSQGGRGETQYF

J gene: TRBJ2-1
D gene: -
V gene: TRBV6-5
clone size: -
CDR3 DNA: TGTGCCAGCAGTTACTCTAGGGGCTATGAGCAGTTCTTC
CDR3 protein: CASSYSRGYEQFF

J gene: TRBJ2-7
D gene: -
V gene: TRBV6-5
clone size: -
CDR3 DNA: TGTGCCAGCAGCGACAACTACGAGCAGTACTTC
CDR3 protein: CASSDNYEQYF

J gene: TRBJ2-5
D gene: TRBD2
V gene: TRBV5-6
clone size: -
CDR3 DNA: TGTGCCAGCAGCCCGCGACTAGCGGGATTTGGGAATCAAGAGACCCAGTACTTC
CDR3 protein: CASSPRLAGFGNQETQYF

J gene: TRBJ2-6
D gene: -
V gene: TRBV2
clone size: once
CDR3 DNA: TGTGCCAGCAGTCCCTGGGCCAGGGCCAACGGCCTGACTTTC
CDR3 protein: CASSPWARANGLTF

J gene: TRBJ2-3
D gene: TRBD2
V gene: TRBV5-4
clone size: -
CDR3 DNA: TGTGCCAGCAGCTCGACTAGCGGGAGGGCGGATACGCAGTATTTT
CDR3 protein: CASSSTSGRADTQYF

J gene: TRBJ1-6
D gene: TRBD1
V gene: TRBV29-1
clone size: -
CDR3 DNA: TGCAGCGTTGGGACAGGGCAGGGTTCACCCCTCCACTTT
CDR3 protein: CSVGTGQGSPLHF

J gene: TRBJ1-4
D gene: -
V gene: TRBV6-1
clone size: -
CDR3 DNA: TGTGCCAGCACCAGGGGACCTAATGAAAAACTGTTTTTT
CDR3 protein: CASTRGPNEKLFF

J gene: TRBJ2-3
D gene: -
V gene: TRBV7-2
clone size: -
CDR3 DNA: TGTGCCAGCAGCCCAGCTGGGGGCGCTAGCACAGATACGCAGTATTTT
CDR3 protein: CASSPAGGASTDTQYF

J gene: TRBJ2-3
D gene: TRBD2
V gene: TRBV7-2
clone size: -
CDR3 DNA: TGTGCCAGCACCCCAGGGGCGGGGGGGCCCGCAGATACGCAGTATTTT
CDR3 protein: CASTPGAGGPADTQYF

J gene: TRBJ1-5
D gene: -
V gene: TRBV4-3
clone size: -
CDR3 DNA: TGCGCCAGCAGCCATGCCATAGCGGGGGCAGGACAGCCCCAGCATTTT
CDR3 protein: CASSHAIAGAGQPQHF

J gene: TRBJ1-2
D gene: -
V gene: TRBV4-3
clone size: -
CDR3 DNA: TGCGCCAGCAGCCAAGACGCCGGGAATAACTATGGCTACACCTTC
CDR3 protein: CASSQDAGNNYGYTF

J gene: TRBJ1-1
D gene: -
V gene: TRBV6-1
clone size: few
CDR3 DNA: TGTGCCAGCAGTCGAGACAGTACAAACACTGAAGCTTTCTTT
CDR3 protein: CASSRDSTNTEAFF

J gene: TRBJ1-5
D gene: TRBD1
V gene: TRBV27
clone size: once
CDR3 DNA: TGTGCCAGCAGTTATACAGGGGGAAGACGCTCCAATCAGCCCCAGCATTTT
CDR3 protein: CASSYTGGRRSNQPQHF

J gene: TRBJ2-7
D gene: TRBD1
V gene: TRBV7-9
clone size: -
CDR3 DNA: TGTGCCAGCAGCTTAACTCCAGGGGGCTTGCTTTCCTACGAGCAGTACTTC
CDR3 protein: CASSLTPGGLLSYEQYF

J gene: TRBJ1-2
D gene: -
V gene: TRBV2
clone size: once
CDR3 DNA: TGTGCCAGCAGCGCAGGGTGGGACTATGGCTACACCTTC
CDR3 protein: CASSAGWDYGYTF

J gene: TRBJ2-3
D gene: -
V gene: TRBV7-6
clone size: -
CDR3 DNA: TGTGCCAGCAGCTTAGGCGGGCACGATACGCAGTATTTT
CDR3 protein: CASSLGGHDTQYF

J gene: TRBJ1-2
D gene: -
V gene: TRBV10-3
clone size: -
CDR3 DNA: TGTGCCATCACAGCGGATAAGGACTATGGCTACACCTTC
CDR3 protein: CAITADKDYGYTF

J gene: TRBJ2-3
D gene: TRBD2
V gene: TRBV4-3
clone size: -
CDR3 DNA: TGCGCCAGCAGCCAAGATCTGGGGACTAGCGGGAGCCAAGGAGTCATTGATACGCAGTATTTT
CDR3 protein: CASSQDLGTSGSQGVIDTQYF

J gene: TRBJ1-1
D gene: TRBD1
V gene: TRBV19
clone size: -
CDR3 DNA: TGTGCCAGTAGCATCGGACAGGGGAACACTGAAGCTTTCTTT
CDR3 protein: CASSIGQGNTEAFF

J gene: TRBJ2-1
D gene: -
V gene: TRBV9
clone size: -
CDR3 DNA: TGTGCCAGCAGCGTAGGGCAGGAAGGTGAGCAGTTCTTC
CDR3 protein: CASSVGQEGEQFF

J gene: TRBJ2-7
D gene: TRBD2
V gene: TRBV28
clone size: once
CDR3 DNA: TGTGCCAGCAGTTTATCGCGGGGAGGGTATTTCGAGCAGTACTTC
CDR3 protein: CASSLSRGGYFEQYF

J gene: TRBJ1-2
D gene: TRBD1
V gene: TRBV5-4
clone size: -
CDR3 DNA: TGTGCCAGCAGCTGGGGACAGGGGGCTAGAGGCTACACCTTC
CDR3 protein: CASSWGQGARGYTF